These 26 T cell receptor beta chains were sequenced from one sample in a study of blood T cell repertoires in COVID-19. Clones were sequenced by immunoSEQ multiplex PCR, and TCRdb holds only the in-frame ones, with some missing. Among roughly 97,000 clones listed, approximately 90% were seen once. Specimen: peripheral blood. These receptors all stem from a man between 60 and 70 years old with acute or convalescent COVID-19.

This clone has just a few counts. The chain links TRBV2 to TRBJ1-6, with D possibly matching TRBD1 (5 bases). V lost 4 bases to trimming and J lost 10 bases, with 14 bases between them. Germline V lookup: CDR1 SNHLY, CDR2 FYNNEI. This CDR3 region has 14 residues. CDR3 DNA sequence: TGTGCCAGCAGTGTTAAGGGGAATGGATCACCCCTCCACTTT. Protein: CASSVKGNGSPLHF. Full variable domain (rest looked up from reference TRBV2 and TRBJ1-6): EPEVTQTPSHQVTQMGQEVILRCVPISNHLYFYWYRQILGQKVEFLVSFYNNEISEKSEIFDDQFSVERPDGSNFTLKIRSTKLEDSAMYFCASSVKGNGSPLHFGNGTRLTVT.

V gene TRBV10-2 combines with J gene TRBJ1-5; 7 bases agree with TRBD1. The germline CDR1 and CDR2 sequences are WSHSY and SAAADI. The CDR3 runs to 15 residues. With 7 bases clipped from V and 0 bases from J, the junction kept 6 bases outside the gene matches. The CDR3 DNA is TGCGCCAGCAAAGGGCAGGGGGATAGCAATCAGCCCCAGCATTTT. Its protein product is CASKGQGDSNQPQHF.

This clone was picked up one time. The genes are TRBV6-5 and TRBJ2-3; 7 nucleotides align to TRBD1. Germline-derived CDR1 and CDR2 are MNHEY and SVGAGI. Trimming removed 3 bases from V and 5 bases from J; junction bases left unmatched: 8. The CDR3 totals 15 residues. In DNA form, the CDR3 reads TGTGCCAGCAGTTATCGCCAGGGGGAAAGAGATACGCAGTATTTT. It encodes CASSYRQGERDTQYF.

The sample holds one count of this clone. V usage is TRBV7-9 and J usage is TRBJ2-1, with TRBD1 matching 7 bases. V was pared by 5 bases and J by 2 bases, with 6 bases of the junction left unmatched. Germline CDR1 SEHNR, CDR2 FQNEAQ (reference sequence). CDR3 size: 15 residues. The CDR3 bases are TGTGCCAGCAGCCCCGCTACAGGGGCCTACAATGAGCAGTTCTTC. It translates to CASSPATGAYNEQFF.

This rearrangement joins TRBV12-3 or TRBV12-4 to TRBJ1-2; D perhaps matches TRBD1 (6 bases). Trimming removed 6 bases from V and 5 bases from J, with 7 bases in between. The CDR3 length is 11 residues. The CDR3 region is CASSDRYGYTF. The DNA for the CDR3 is TGTGCCAGCAGCGACAGGTATGGCTACACCTTC.

DNA for the CDR3: TGCGCCAGCAGCTTAGACGGGGGGAGCAATCAGCCCCAGCATTTT. Encoded protein: CASSLDGGSNQPQHF. The chain combines TRBV5-1 with TRBJ1-5; D possibly corresponds to TRBD1 (5 bases). This CDR3 is 15 amino acids long. Germline V CDR1 and CDR2: SGHRS, YFSETQ. V lost 2 bases, J lost 1 base, and 10 bases lay in between.

This clone was counted a few times. The V call is TRBV6-5, the J call TRBJ1-3, with a weak D call TRBD1 (5 bases). The CDR3 contains 15 residues. Germline V gene lookup returns CDR1 MNHEY and CDR2 SVGAGI. V was trimmed by 2 bases and J by 4 bases, leaving 12 bases between them. The CDR3 here is CASSYGWGPGNTIYF. The CDR3 bases are TGTGCCAGCAGTTACGGGTGGGGCCCCGGAAACACCATATATTTT.

This chain links TRBV11-2 with TRBJ2-3, with 8 bases matching TRBD1. J lost 1 base, V lost 1 base, and 7 bases had no gene match. CDR3 size: 17 residues. Germline V gene data show CDR1 as SGHAT and CDR2 as FQNNGV. This chain's CDR3 is CASSLGQGSLGTDTQYF. The CDR3 nucleotides are TGTGCCAGCAGCTTAGGACAGGGGAGTTTGGGCACAGATACGCAGTATTTT.

The chain combines TRBV5-6 with TRBJ1-2; D may be TRBD1 (6 bases). Per germline, CDR1 SGHDT and CDR2 YYEEEE. Trimming stripped 3 bases from V and 3 bases from J, with 12 bases between. The CDR3 is 14 amino acids. As DNA, the CDR3 is TGTGCCAGCAGCTCTGGACAGAACCACTATGGCTACACCTTC. This encodes CASSSGQNHYGYTF.

The chain carries TRBV7-8 and TRBJ1-4, with 9 bases fitting TRBD1. The CDR3 is 15 amino acids. Germline V gene data show CDR1 as SGHVS and CDR2 as FQNEAQ. Trimming cost V 3 bases and J 2 bases; bases outside gene matches: 1. CDR3 in amino acids: CASSFGTGTNEKLFF. The CDR3 DNA reads as TGTGCCAGCAGCTTCGGGACAGGGACTAATGAAAAACTGTTTTTT.

This sequence joins TRBV6-5 and TRBJ2-1; 8 bases are shared with TRBD1. With V trimmed by 3 bases and J by 6 bases, 4 bases remained unmatched. The CDR3 has 14 residues. The V gene's germline CDR1 is MNHEY and CDR2 SVGAGI. Written as DNA, the CDR3 is TGTGCCAGCAGTTATTCGACAGGGGTCAATGAGCAGTTCTTC. Amino acids: CASSYSTGVNEQFF.

The chain joins TRBV15 to TRBJ1-1; 7 nucleotides agree with TRBD1. From germline, CDR1 is LNHNV and CDR2 YYDKDF (reference sequence). The V gene end was trimmed by 2 bases and the J gene end by 6 bases; junction bases not matched to a gene: 3. The CDR3 extends over 13 amino acids. The CDR3 DNA sequence: TGTGCCACCAGCAGACGACAGGGCGCTGAAGCTTTCTTT. This codes for CATSRRQGAEAFF.

The chain uses TRBV3-1 (or the pseudogene TRBV3-2) and TRBJ1-6; 8 nucleotides align to TRBD1. The CDR3 is 13 amino acids. Germline V CDR1 and CDR2: LGHDT, YNNKEL (reference sequence). J was trimmed by 10 bases and V by 6 bases; bases with no gene match: 5. The DNA for the CDR3 is TGTGCCAGCAGACAGACAGGGGAATCACCCCTCCACTTT. Encoded protein: CASRQTGESPLHF.

The V call is TRBV24-1, the J call TRBJ2-5; TRBD1 agrees at 9 bases. The V gene's germline CDR1 is KGHDR and CDR2 SFDVKD. This CDR3 has 15 residues. With 2 bases clipped from V and 7 bases from J, the junction kept 7 bases outside the gene matches. In DNA form, the CDR3 reads TGTGCCACCAGTGATTCCCGACAGGGGGAGGGGACCCAGTACTTC. Translation gives CATSDSRQGEGTQYF.

The V gene is TRBV7-7, the J gene TRBJ2-1; tentatively, D is TRBD1 (6 bases). The CDR3 length is 13 residues. Germline lookup yields CDR1 SSHAT and CDR2 FNYEAQ (reference sequence). V lost 3 bases, J lost 7 bases, and 10 bases lay in between. The CDR3 spells CASSLTGSNEQFF. CDR3 coding DNA: TGTGCCAGCAGCTTGACAGGATCAAATGAGCAGTTCTTC.

The chain has TRBV4-1 and TRBJ2-1, with D perhaps matching TRBD2 (6 bases). The germline V and J ends were trimmed by 4 bases and 8 bases, with 18 bases remaining between them. There are 15 residues in the CDR3. Germline CDR1 MGHRA, CDR2 YSYEKL. CDR3 bases: TGCGCCAGCAGCCTCCGGGACGGGAGTAACGATGAGCAGTTCTTC. Translation gives CASSLRDGSNDEQFF.

The rearrangement uses TRBV9 and TRBJ2-3; D is unresolved. Trimming shortened V by 4 bases and J by 6 bases, and 12 bases separated the two germline ends. CDR1 and CDR2 from the germline V gene are SGDLS and YYNGEE. The CDR3 totals 13 residues. Written as DNA, the CDR3 is TGTGCCAGCAGCCTAGTACAAACGGATACGCAGTATTTT. Protein sequence: CASSLVQTDTQYF.

The chain carries TRBV5-4 and TRBJ2-2; 10 bases match TRBD1. V lost 6 bases, J lost 4 bases, and 6 bases stayed unmatched. CDR1 is SGHNT, CDR2 YYREEE, per germline (reference sequence). This CDR3 has 15 residues. CDR3 in amino acids: CASIPGQGPTGELFF. CDR3 bases: TGTGCCAGCATCCCGGGACAGGGGCCCACCGGGGAGCTGTTTTTT.

The V and J genes are TRBV27 and TRBJ2-3, with TRBD1 matching 8 bases. Germline V gives CDR1 MNHEY, CDR2 SMNVEV (reference sequence). V trimming: 4 bases; J trimming: 2 bases; junction bases outside the gene matches: 5. CDR3 length: 15 residues. The CDR3 nucleotides read TGTGCCAGCAGTTCTTGGGACAGGTTCACAGATACGCAGTATTTT. It encodes CASSSWDRFTDTQYF.

This rearrangement joins TRBV5-1 to TRBJ2-1, with 7 bases lining up with TRBD2. J lost 4 bases, V lost 0 bases, and 10 bases had no gene match. CDR1 and CDR2 from the germline V gene are SGHRS and YFSETQ. The CDR3 contains 17 residues. DNA of the CDR3: TGCGCCAGCAGCTTGGATTTGGCGGGGGAAGGGTACAATGAGCAGTTCTTC. Translated, it gives CASSLDLAGEGYNEQFF. Full variable domain (outside the CDR3, taken from reference TRBV5-1 and TRBJ2-1): KAGVTQTPRYLIKTRGQQVTLSCSPISGHRSVSWYQQTPGQGLQFLFEYFSETQRNKGNFPGRFSGRQFSNSRSEMNVSTLELGDSALYLCASSLDLAGEGYNEQFFGPGTRLTVL.

The genes are TRBV29-1 and TRBJ1-1; TRBD1 matches 9 bases. V was clipped by 4 bases and J by 4 bases; unmatched bases: 10. CDR3 length: 15 amino acids. The germline V gene has CDR1 SQVTM and CDR2 ANQGSEA. CDR3 in amino acids: CSVVPNRGQVTEAFF. For the CDR3, the DNA is TGCAGCGTTGTACCGAACAGGGGGCAGGTCACTGAAGCTTTCTTT.

The chain carries TRBV3-1 (or the pseudogene TRBV3-2) and TRBJ1-3, with 7 bases identical to TRBD1. Germline V lookup: CDR1 LGHDT, CDR2 YNNKEL (reference sequence). This CDR3 has 17 amino acids. V dropped 0 bases and J dropped 0; count of bases not matched to a gene: 5. CDR3 sequence reads: CASSQDRGTVSGNTIYF. The CDR3, as DNA: TGTGCCAGCAGCCAAGACCGGGGGACAGTCTCTGGAAACACCATATATTTT.

The V gene is TRBV10-3, the J gene TRBJ1-4, with 7 bases identical to TRBD1. J lost 5 bases, V lost 3 bases, and 3 bases had no gene match. Germline V CDR1 and CDR2: ENHRY, SYGVKD. The CDR3 is made up of 14 amino acids. CDR3 amino acids: CAISDRTGNEKLFF. The DNA of the CDR3 is TGTGCCATCAGTGACAGGACAGGCAATGAAAAACTGTTTTTT.

CDR3 loop: CASSSTGKVGPQHF. CDR3 coding DNA: TGTGCCAGCAGTTCGACAGGGAAGGTTGGTCCCCAGCATTTT. The V call is TRBV25-1, the J call TRBJ1-5; 7 bases are a match to TRBD1. Germline CDR1 MGHDK, CDR2 SYGVNS. The V segment lost 5 bases and the J segment 10 bases; nucleotides outside the gene matches: 11. The CDR3 has 14 amino acids.

The sample holds one count of this clone. The chain carries TRBV25-1 and TRBJ1-3; no definite D call. Trimming pared 7 bases from V and 0 bases from J, leaving 10 bases between. This CDR3 has 14 amino acids. Germline CDR1 is MGHDK and CDR2 is SYGVNS. The CDR3 region is CASMAADSGNTIYF. The CDR3 DNA reads as TGTGCCAGCATGGCAGCGGACTCTGGAAACACCATATATTTT.

The chain is built from TRBV6-1 and TRBJ1-1; the D gene is possibly TRBD1 (6 bases). Germline V lookup: CDR1 MNHNS, CDR2 SASEGT. CDR3 length equals 14 residues. The V gene lost 1 base and the J gene lost 1 base, with 7 bases spanning the gap. The CDR3 spells CASSEGGQNTEAFF. CDR3 nucleotide sequence: TGTGCCAGCAGTGAAGGGGGACAGAACACTGAAGCTTTCTTT.